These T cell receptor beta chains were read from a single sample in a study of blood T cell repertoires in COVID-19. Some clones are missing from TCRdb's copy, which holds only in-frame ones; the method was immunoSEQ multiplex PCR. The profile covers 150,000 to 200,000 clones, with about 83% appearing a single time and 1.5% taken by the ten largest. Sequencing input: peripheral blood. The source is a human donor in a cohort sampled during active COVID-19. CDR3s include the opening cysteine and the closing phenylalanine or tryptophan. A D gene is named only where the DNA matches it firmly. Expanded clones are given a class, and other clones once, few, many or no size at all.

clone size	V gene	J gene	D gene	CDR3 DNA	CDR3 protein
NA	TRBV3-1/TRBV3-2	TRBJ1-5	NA	TGTGCCAGCAGCCTGGGGAGGCAGCCCCAGCATTTT	CASSLGRQPQHF
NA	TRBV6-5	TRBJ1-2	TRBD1	TGTGCCAGCAGGCCCCCCGGGACAGGGGGCCTTGGCTACACCTTC	CASRPPGTGGLGYTF
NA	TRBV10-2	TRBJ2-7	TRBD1	TGCGCCAGCAGACCGACAGGGGCCTACGAGCAGTACTTC	CASRPTGAYEQYF
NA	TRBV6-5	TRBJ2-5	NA	TGTGCCAGCAGTTGGGGGAGGATGAGAGAGACCCAGTACTTC	CASSWGRMRETQYF
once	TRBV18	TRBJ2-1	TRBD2	TGTGCCAGCTCACGGGCTAGCGGAGGGTTATCCTACAATGAGCAGTTCTTC	CASSRASGGLSYNEQFF
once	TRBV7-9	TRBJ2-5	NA	TGTGCCAGCAGCTTCGACAAAGGGTGGACAGACCAAGAGACCCAGTACTTC	CASSFDKGWTDQETQYF
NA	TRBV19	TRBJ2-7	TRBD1	TGTGCCAGTAGTCTCGGGACAGTCGGATACGAGCAGTACTTC	CASSLGTVGYEQYF
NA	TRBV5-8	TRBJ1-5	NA	TGTGCCAGCAGCTTGATGGTAGCCAGTGGGAGCAATCAGCCCCAGCATTTT	CASSLMVASGSNQPQHF
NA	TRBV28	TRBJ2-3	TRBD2	TGTGCCAGCAGTTTAGGGCTCGGGGCGGGAGGACTCCAACTCGTCTTCACAGATACGCAGTATTTT	CASSLGLGAGGLQLVFTDTQYF
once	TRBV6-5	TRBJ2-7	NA	TGTGCCAGCAGCATTTCGGGACTCCTTCCTCAAGAGCAGTACTTC	CASSISGLLPQEQYF
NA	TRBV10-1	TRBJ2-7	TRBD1	TGCGCCAGCAGTGAGAGTTACAGGGGCGAGCAGTACTTC	CASSESYRGEQYF
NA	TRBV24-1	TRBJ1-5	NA	TGTGCCACCAGTGATGCAACACAGGGTGCTGCAGATCAGCCCCAGCATTTT	CATSDATQGAADQPQHF
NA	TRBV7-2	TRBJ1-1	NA	TGTGCCAGCAACCGACAGATGAACACTGAAGCTTTCTTT	CASNRQMNTEAFF
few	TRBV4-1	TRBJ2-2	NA	TGCGCCAGCAGCCCAGAAGTAGGGGCGACCGGGGAGCTGTTTTTT	CASSPEVGATGELFF
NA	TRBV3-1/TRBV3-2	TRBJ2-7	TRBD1	TGTGCCAGCGGCCTGAAGGGGCAGGGGGCGGGTGAGCAGTACTTC	CASGLKGQGAGEQYF
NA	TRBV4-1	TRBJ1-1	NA	TGCGCCAGCAGCCAAGAAGCCGGGGTGAACACTGAAGCTTTCTTT	CASSQEAGVNTEAFF